The clone carrying this TCR beta chain has at least ten counts. The antigen is not known. This sample was taken from a study of CD8 T cells in ankylosing spondylitis. The authors made TCR beta libraries by quantitative 5'-RACE with molecular barcodes. Each CDR3 protein gets one entry after TCRdb re-called the 5' RACE reads with MiXCR. This table has about 510,000 distinct CDR3 sequences, roughly 5% appearing once. Overall study findings and caveats: Researchers reportedly found disease-linked clones significantly enriched in matched ankylosing spondylitis synovial fluid. Disease-linked clones had a CD8+ phenotype and relatively low frequency in peripheral blood. Within ankylosing spondylitis blood, a TCR beta motif made up of roughly eight highly homologous variants appeared to be characteristic.

Germline CDR1 and CDR2: MGHDK and SYGVNS. V dropped 4 bases and J dropped 3 bases, with 13 bases sitting between them. The CDR3 is 14 amino acids. The specimen was blood, either unsorted or a sorted T cell fraction (not recorded which). The receptor's source is a male donor with ankylosing spondylitis. The gene calls are TRBV25-1 and TRBJ2-7; no clear D gene. CDR3 DNA sequence: TGTGCCAGCAGTGCCCGACACCGAAGCTACGAGCAGTACTTC. Encoded protein: CASSARHRSYEQYF.